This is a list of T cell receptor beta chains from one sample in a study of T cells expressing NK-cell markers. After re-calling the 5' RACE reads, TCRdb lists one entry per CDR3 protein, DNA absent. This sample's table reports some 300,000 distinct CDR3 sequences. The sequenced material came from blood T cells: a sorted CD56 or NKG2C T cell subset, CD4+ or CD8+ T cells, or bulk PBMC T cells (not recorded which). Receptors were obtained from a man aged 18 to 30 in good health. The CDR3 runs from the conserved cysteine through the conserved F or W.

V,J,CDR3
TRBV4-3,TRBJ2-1,CASSQDLGELAEQFF
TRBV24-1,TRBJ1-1,CATSLTGRDTEAFF
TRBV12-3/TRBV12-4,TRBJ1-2,CASSLASPSGYTF
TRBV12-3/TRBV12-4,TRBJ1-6,CASSFYGGVNSPLHF
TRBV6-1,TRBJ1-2,CASRGPNRAGYTF
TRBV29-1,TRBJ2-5,CSVEAVGETQYF
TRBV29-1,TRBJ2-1,CSVETSGGSSSSYNEQFF
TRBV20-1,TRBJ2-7,CSASAVDGRGSYEQYF
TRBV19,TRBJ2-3,CASSTGSRGDTQYF
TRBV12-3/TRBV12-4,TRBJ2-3,CASKPSGRARPDTQYF